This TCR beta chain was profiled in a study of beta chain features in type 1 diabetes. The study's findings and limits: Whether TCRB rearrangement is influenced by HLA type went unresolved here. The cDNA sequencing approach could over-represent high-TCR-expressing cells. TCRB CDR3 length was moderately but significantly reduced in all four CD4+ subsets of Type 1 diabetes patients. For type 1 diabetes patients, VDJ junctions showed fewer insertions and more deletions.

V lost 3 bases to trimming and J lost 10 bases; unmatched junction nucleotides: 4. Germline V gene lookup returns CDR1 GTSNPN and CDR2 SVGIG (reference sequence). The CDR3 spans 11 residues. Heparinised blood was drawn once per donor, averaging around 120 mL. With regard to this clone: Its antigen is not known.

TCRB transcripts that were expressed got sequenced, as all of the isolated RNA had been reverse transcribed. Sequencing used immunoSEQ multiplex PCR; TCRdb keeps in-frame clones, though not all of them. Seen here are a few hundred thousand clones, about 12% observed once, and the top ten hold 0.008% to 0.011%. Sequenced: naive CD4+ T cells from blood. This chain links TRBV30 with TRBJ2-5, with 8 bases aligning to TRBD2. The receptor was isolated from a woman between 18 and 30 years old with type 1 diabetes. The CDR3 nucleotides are TGTGCCTGGAGAGTCACTAGCGGCCAGTACTTC. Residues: CAWRVTSGQYF.